This T cell receptor beta chain was identified in a study of blood T cell repertoires in COVID-19. The CDR3 extends over 16 amino acids. Per germline, CDR1 SGHAT and CDR2 FQNNGV. The trim removed 6 bases at V and 3 bases at J, leaving 4 bases unmatched. Using immunoSEQ multiplex PCR, the repertoire was profiled, and TCRdb retains in-frame clones only, with some absent. Here the sample spans some 78,000 clones, 86% being singletons. The sequencing sample was made of peripheral blood. This TCR was sampled from a man aged 50 to 60 with active or convalescent COVID-19. J is TRBJ2-1 and V is TRBV11-2; 14 nucleotides agree with TRBD2. As DNA, the CDR3 is TGTGCCAGCAGTCATGGACTAGCGGGAGGCTACAATGAGCAGTTCTTC. It yields the protein CASSHGLAGGYNEQFF. Complete variable domain (other parts from reference TRBV11-2 and TRBJ2-1): EAGVAQSPRYKIIEKRQSVAFWCNPISGHATLYWYQQILGQGPKLLIQFQNNGVVDDSQLPKDRFSAERLKGVDSTLKIQPAKLEDSAVYLCASSHGLAGGYNEQFFGPGTRLTVL.